This T cell receptor beta chain was documented in a study of CD4 and CD8 cells across lung adenocarcinoma regions. The patients had localized lung adenocarcinoma, a non-small cell subtype. TCRdb re-analysed the PCR reads in MiXCR, keeping a single row per CDR3 protein. The table includes approximately 25,000 distinct CDR3 sequences, over 45% detected once. CDR1 is MNHNS, CDR2 SASEGT, per germline. The CDR3 has 12 residues. Sequencing used CD8+ T cells from the center of a lung tumor. This chain connects TRBV6-1 to TRBJ2-1; D ambiguous. The assigned J gene may be wrong: the sequence end matches TRBJ2-5 better. The receptor's source is a male donor with lung adenocarcinoma. The CD4 and CD8 labels of this study may be unreliable. CDR3 region: CASSVHQETQYF. DNA of the CDR3: TGTGCCAGCAGCGTCCATCAGGAGACCCAGTACTTC.